The TCR beta chain under discussion was sequenced for a study of cytomegalovirus exposure and HLA in healthy donors. Clones were read by immunoSEQ multiplex PCR, and TCRdb kept only the in-frame ones, dropping some. The sample holds 150,000 to 200,000 clones, 85% seen once. The ends lost 4 bases at V and 2 bases at J; junction bases unmatched: 9. Germline V CDR1 and CDR2: SGHRS, YFSETQ. This CDR3 spans 17 amino acids. The chain uses TRBV5-1 and TRBJ2-4; TRBD2 matches at 10 bases. This sequence originates from a man younger than 35 in good health and CMV-seropositive. What was sequenced was PBMCs. Here the CDR3 reads CASSSLGLADTKNIQYF. The CDR3 DNA reads TGCGCCAGCAGCAGCCTCGGACTAGCGGATACCAAAAACATTCAGTACTTC.